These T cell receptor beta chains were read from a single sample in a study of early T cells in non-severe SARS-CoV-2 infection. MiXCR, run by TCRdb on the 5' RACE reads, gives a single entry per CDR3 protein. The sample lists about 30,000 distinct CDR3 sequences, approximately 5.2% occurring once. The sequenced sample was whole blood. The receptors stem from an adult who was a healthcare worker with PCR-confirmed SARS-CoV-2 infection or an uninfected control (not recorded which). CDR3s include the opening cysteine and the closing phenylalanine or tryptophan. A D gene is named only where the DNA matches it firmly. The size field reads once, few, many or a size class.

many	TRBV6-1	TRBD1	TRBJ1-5	CASSRDRASNQPQHF	TGTGCCAGCAGCCGAGACAGGGCCAGCAATCAGCCCCAGCATTTT
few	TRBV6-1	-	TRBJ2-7	CASSEMGGDTYEQYF	TGTGCCAGCAGTGAAATGGGCGGGGATACCTACGAGCAGTACTTC
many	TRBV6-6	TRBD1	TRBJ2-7	CASRPRDRGFEQYF	TGTGCCAGCAGGCCCCGGGACAGGGGTTTCGAGCAGTACTTC
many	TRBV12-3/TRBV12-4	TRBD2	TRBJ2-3	CASSPVGGSTDTQYF	TGTGCCAGCAGCCCGGTGGGAGGGAGCACAGATACGCAGTATTTT
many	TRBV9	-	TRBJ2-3	CASSLNTDTQYF	TGTGCCAGCAGCCTGAACACAGATACGCAGTATTTT
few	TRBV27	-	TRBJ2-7	CASRPSAGLSSYEQYF	TGTGCCAGCAGACCCTCCGCCGGGCTCTCCTCCTACGAGCAGTACTTC
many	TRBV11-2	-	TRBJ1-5	CASSLGLSQPQHF	TGTGCCAGCAGCTTAGGGCTCTCCCAGCCCCAGCATTTT
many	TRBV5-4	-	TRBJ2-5	CASSLVGPETQYF	TGTGCCAGCAGCTTGGTGGGGCCAGAGACCCAGTACTTC
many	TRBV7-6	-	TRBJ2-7	CASSSLPTGQFQVGEQYF	TGTGCCAGCAGCTCCCTTCCGACAGGCCAGTTCCAGGTGGGGGAGCAGTACTTC
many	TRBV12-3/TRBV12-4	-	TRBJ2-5	CASRDGGSQETQYF	TGTGCCAGCAGAGACGGAGGTAGCCAAGAGACCCAGTACTTC
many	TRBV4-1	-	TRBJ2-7	CASSQGQGGSYEQYF	TGCGCCAGCAGCCAAGGGCAAGGGGGATCCTACGAGCAGTACTTC
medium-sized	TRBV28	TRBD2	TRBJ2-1	CGTSGAHHEYNEQFF	TGTGGGACTAGCGGGGCACACCACGAATACAATGAGCAGTTCTTC
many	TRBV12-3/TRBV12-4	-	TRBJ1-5	CASSLRGAPDQPQHF	TGTGCCAGCAGTTTGCGGGGGGCGCCGGATCAGCCCCAGCATTTT
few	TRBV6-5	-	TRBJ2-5	CASSYDRMETQYF	TGTGCCAGCAGTTACGACAGAATGGAGACCCAGTACTTC